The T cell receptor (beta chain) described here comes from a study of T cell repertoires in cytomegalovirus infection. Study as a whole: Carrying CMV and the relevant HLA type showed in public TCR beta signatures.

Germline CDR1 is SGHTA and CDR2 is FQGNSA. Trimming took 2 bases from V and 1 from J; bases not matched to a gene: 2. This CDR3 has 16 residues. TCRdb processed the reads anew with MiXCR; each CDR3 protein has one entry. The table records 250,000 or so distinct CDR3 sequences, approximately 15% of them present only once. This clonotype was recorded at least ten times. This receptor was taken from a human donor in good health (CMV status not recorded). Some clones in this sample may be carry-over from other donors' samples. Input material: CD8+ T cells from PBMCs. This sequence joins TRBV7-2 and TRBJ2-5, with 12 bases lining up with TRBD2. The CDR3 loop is CASSLTSGGLQETQYF. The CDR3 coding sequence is TGTGCCAGCAGCTTAACTAGCGGGGGGCTCCAAGAGACCCAGTACTTC.